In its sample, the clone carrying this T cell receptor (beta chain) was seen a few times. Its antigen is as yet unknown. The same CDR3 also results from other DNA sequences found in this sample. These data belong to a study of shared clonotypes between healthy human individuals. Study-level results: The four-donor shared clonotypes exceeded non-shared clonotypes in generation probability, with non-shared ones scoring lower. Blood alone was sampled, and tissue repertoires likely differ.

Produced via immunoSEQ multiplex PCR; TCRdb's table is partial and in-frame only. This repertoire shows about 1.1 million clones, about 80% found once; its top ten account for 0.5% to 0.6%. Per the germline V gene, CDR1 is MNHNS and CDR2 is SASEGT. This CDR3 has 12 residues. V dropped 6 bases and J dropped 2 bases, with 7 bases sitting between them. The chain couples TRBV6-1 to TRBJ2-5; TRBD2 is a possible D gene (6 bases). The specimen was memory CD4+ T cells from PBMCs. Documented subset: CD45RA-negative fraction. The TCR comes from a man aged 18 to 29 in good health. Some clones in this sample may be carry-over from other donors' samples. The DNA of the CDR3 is TGTGCCAGCAGGCGGGGACAAGAGACCCAGTACTTC. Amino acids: CASRRGQETQYF.